The 29 T cell receptor beta chains given below trace back to one sample, sequenced in a study of cytomegalovirus exposure and HLA in healthy donors (dated by TCRdb to the late 2010s). Library creation used the immunoSEQ multiplex PCR assay. A mixture of 60 forward primers for TCR Vbeta segments and 13 reverse primers for TCR Jbeta segments was used in the multiplex PCR. Held by TCRdb, this immuneACCESS table contains in-frame sequences only and omits some clones. Under half of the omission traces to an unresolved V gene where checked; the cause of the rest is unknown. The table for this sample lists 150,000 or so clones; roughly 79% of them were counted only once. Approximately 3% of the sample lies in the top ten. Specimen: PBMCs. The receptors were sampled from a man younger than 35 in good health and CMV-seronegative.

The chain is built from TRBV28 and TRBJ2-3; the match to TRBD1 covers 7 bases. CDR1 MDHEN and CDR2 SYDVKM come from the germline V gene. The CDR3 extends over 14 amino acids. V lost 4 bases, J lost 0 bases, and 1 base stayed unmatched. CDR3 nucleotide sequence: TGTGCCAGCAGTTCCAGGGGGAGCACAGATACGCAGTATTTT. Translating it yields CASSSRGSTDTQYF.

V gene TRBV6-5 combines with J gene TRBJ2-7; 7 nucleotides agree with TRBD1. Germline trimming cut 6 bases from V and 2 bases from J; bases unmatched to any gene: 7. In germline, CDR1 is MNHEY, CDR2 SVGAGI. The CDR3 is 14 amino acids. For the CDR3, the DNA is TGTGCCAGCAGCCCGGGACAGAAGACCTACGAGCAGTACGTC. This sequence encodes CASSPGQKTYEQYV.

This clone occurred a few times. This chain uses TRBV5-4 with TRBJ2-6; D perhaps matches TRBD1 (5 bases). V lost 3 bases to trimming and J lost 0 bases, with 7 bases between them. From germline, CDR1 is SGHNT and CDR2 YYREEE (reference sequence). There are 15 residues in the CDR3. Written as DNA, the CDR3 is TGTGCCAGCAGCTCAGGGTTCTCTGGGGCCAACGTCCTGACTTTC. Its translation is CASSSGFSGANVLTF.

The chain combines TRBV5-4 with TRBJ1-5, with a weak D call TRBD1 (6 bases). CDR3 size: 14 residues. Germline CDR1 reads SGHNT; CDR2 reads YYREEE (reference sequence). The V and J ends lost 4 bases and 4 bases respectively, with 12 bases between them. CDR3 DNA sequence: TGTGCCAGCAGCGTAGGGGGGGGGAATCAGCCCCAGCATTTT. Its translation is CASSVGGGNQPQHF.

V gene TRBV7-2 combines with J gene TRBJ2-2, with D perhaps TRBD2 (7 bases). V gave up 4 bases and J gave up 0 bases, with 12 bases separating them. Germline V gene lookup returns CDR1 SGHTA and CDR2 FQGNSA. The CDR3 consists of 16 residues. The CDR3: CASSSRRGPNTGELFF. DNA of the CDR3: TGTGCCAGCAGCTCAAGGCGGGGGCCGAACACCGGGGAGCTGTTTTTT.

The chain uses TRBV6-1 and TRBJ1-5; D gene ambiguous. Germline V gene lookup returns CDR1 MNHNS and CDR2 SASEGT. The CDR3 totals 15 residues. V lost 7 bases to trimming and J lost 0 bases, with 13 bases between them. CDR3 DNA sequence: TGTGCCAGCATGGGCGGGCAGTATAGCAATCAGCCCCAGCATTTT. Protein product: CASMGGQYSNQPQHF.

V and J are TRBV5-1 and TRBJ1-1; 7 nucleotides line up with TRBD1. Germline values: CDR1 SGHRS, CDR2 YFSETQ. The CDR3 spans 16 residues. V shed 4 bases and J 5 bases; nucleotides not matched to a gene: 14. CDR3 residues: CASSVPEQGPGTEAFF. CDR3 nucleotides: TGCGCCAGCAGCGTACCCGAACAGGGGCCTGGGACTGAAGCTTTCTTT.

This rearrangement joins TRBV5-3 to TRBJ1-2; TRBD1 is a possible D gene (5 bases). TRBV5-3 is filed as an ORF, its function uncertain. Trimming pared 2 bases from V and 6 bases from J, leaving 26 bases between. The CDR3 sequence is 18 residues long. CDR3 sequence reads: CARSFATCDLRGVDGYTF. CDR3 sequence (DNA): TGTGCCAGAAGCTTCGCGACTTGTGATTTAAGGGGCGTGGATGGCTACACCTTC.

This rearrangement joins TRBV18 to TRBJ1-1; 9 nucleotides match TRBD1. CDR3 length: 15 amino acids. V lost 3 bases, J lost 5 bases, and 7 bases stayed unmatched. Germline lookup yields CDR1 KGHSH and CDR2 LQKENI. The CDR3 spells CASSPGQGKLTEAFF. For the CDR3, the DNA is TGTGCCAGCTCACCCGGACAGGGGAAATTAACTGAAGCTTTCTTT.

The rearrangement links TRBV2 to TRBJ2-3; 8 nucleotides align to TRBD1. CDR1 is SNHLY and CDR2 is FYNNEI in the germline V gene. The CDR3 is made up of 18 amino acids. V shed 4 bases, J shed 3 bases, and the junction held 15 bases outside the gene matches. CDR3 in amino acids: CASSAEPPGQVITDTQYF. The CDR3 DNA reads TGTGCCAGCAGTGCCGAACCTCCGGGACAGGTTATTACAGATACGCAGTATTTT.

The CDR3 loop reads CASSPWGGRDEQFF. CDR3 DNA: TGTGCCAGCAGCCCTTGGGGGGGACGCGATGAGCAGTTCTTC. This chain uses TRBV5-4 with TRBJ2-1; 7 nucleotides align to TRBD2. This CDR3 contains 14 residues. CDR1 and CDR2 from the germline V gene are SGHNT and YYREEE (reference sequence). V dropped 4 bases and J dropped 8; count of bases not matched to a gene: 9.

V gene TRBV6-1 combines with J gene TRBJ1-1; D ambiguous. Trimming took off 7 bases at V and 1 base at J, with 13 bases between the two ends. The CDR3 length is 14 residues. Germline V lookup: CDR1 MNHNS, CDR2 SASEGT. For the CDR3, the DNA is TGTGCCAGCATAGCCGGGTACCAGAACACTGAAGCTTTCTTT. As protein: CASIAGYQNTEAFF.

This clone has a single count. V usage is TRBV9 and J usage is TRBJ2-3; D is perhaps TRBD2 (5 bases). Trimming stripped 3 bases from V and 4 bases from J, with 12 bases between. CDR3 length equals 14 residues. From germline, CDR1 is SGDLS and CDR2 YYNGEE. In DNA form, the CDR3 reads TGTGCCAGCAGCGCCTCCGGGAAATCAGATACGCAGTATTTT. Amino acids: CASSASGKSDTQYF.

The genes are TRBV4-1 and TRBJ2-5; 15 bases are shared with TRBD2. The CDR3 sequence is 18 residues long. The V segment lost 3 bases and the J segment 3 bases; nucleotides outside the gene matches: 8. Germline V lookup: CDR1 MGHRA, CDR2 YSYEKL. CDR3 nucleotides: TGCGCCAGCAGCCACGGACTAGCGGGGGGGCCGGGTGAAGAGACCCAGTACTTC. Protein: CASSHGLAGGPGEETQYF.

The chain carries TRBV27 and TRBJ2-5; 10 nucleotides line up with TRBD2. Germline loops: CDR1 MNHEY, CDR2 SMNVEV (reference sequence). The CDR3 covers 15 residues. With V trimmed by 5 bases and J by 3 bases, 6 bases remained unmatched. As DNA, the CDR3 is TGTGCCAGCAGTCTAGCGGGGGCGGGCGAAGAGACCCAGTACTTC. It is translated as CASSLAGAGEETQYF.

V and J are TRBV4-1 and TRBJ2-1, with TRBD2 matching 16 bases. J gave up 7 bases and V 4 bases, and 10 bases lay outside the gene matches. The CDR3 is 18 amino acids. CDR1 is MGHRA, CDR2 YSYEKL, per germline. CDR3 in amino acids: CASSPGLAGGRGRNEQFF. The CDR3 bases are TGCGCCAGCAGCCCGGGACTAGCGGGGGGGCGCGGGAGGAATGAGCAGTTCTTC.

The CDR3 DNA reads TGTGCCAGCAGTCGGAACAGGGGGGGAGCTTTCTTT. It encodes CASSRNRGGAFF. The V call is TRBV25-1, the J call TRBJ1-1; TRBD1 aligns across 8 bases. The CDR3 spans 12 residues. Trimming at V came to 5 bases and at J to 10 bases, leaving 6 bases not matched to a gene. From germline, CDR1 is MGHDK and CDR2 SYGVNS.

This clone occurred a few times. V gene TRBV18 combines with J gene TRBJ1-2; D gene unclear. CDR3 length: 15 amino acids. V lost 2 bases and J lost 1, with 11 bases in between. Germline CDR1 is KGHSH and CDR2 is LQKENI. The CDR3 sequence: CASSPSEGGNYGYTF. In nucleotides, the CDR3 is TGTGCCAGCTCACCATCGGAGGGCGGTAACTATGGCTACACCTTC. The complete variable domain, with remaining parts taken from reference TRBV18 and TRBJ1-2, reads NAGVMQNPRHLVRRRGQEARLRCSPMKGHSHVYWYRQLPEEGLKFMVYLQKENIIDESGMPKERFSAEFPKEGPSILRIQQVVRGDSAAYFCASSPSEGGNYGYTFGSGTRLTVV.

The gene calls are TRBV5-4 and TRBJ2-2, with D tentatively TRBD2 (6 bases). The CDR3 has 13 amino acids. V gave up 6 bases and J gave up 5 bases, with 11 bases separating them. Per germline, CDR1 SGHNT and CDR2 YYREEE (reference sequence). CDR3 amino acids: CASIGGRTGELFF. The CDR3 nucleotides read TGTGCCAGCATCGGGGGTCGGACCGGGGAGCTGTTTTTT.

The chain recombines TRBV2 with TRBJ2-3; D remains ambiguous. The CDR3 totals 14 residues. Trimming stripped 0 bases from V and 2 bases from J, with 6 bases between. Germline values: CDR1 SNHLY, CDR2 FYNNEI. In nucleotides, the CDR3 is TGTGCCAGCAGTGAAGCTTCGTACACAGATACGCAGTATTTT. Protein sequence: CASSEASYTDTQYF.

This chain uses TRBV15 with TRBJ2-5; D might be TRBD1 (6 bases). CDR3 length: 15 residues. Trimming cost V 0 bases and J 5 bases, with 13 bases left between them. Germline V gene sequence: CDR1 LNHNV, CDR2 YYDKDF (reference sequence). CDR3 amino acids: CATSRDPTGMETQYF. For the CDR3, the DNA is TGTGCCACCAGCAGAGATCCTACAGGGATGGAGACCCAGTACTTC.

V and J are TRBV11-2 and TRBJ2-1; TRBD1 is a possible D gene (5 bases). Germline V gene data show CDR1 as SGHAT and CDR2 as FQNNGV. V was trimmed by 4 bases and J by 5 bases, leaving 12 bases between them. This CDR3 is 14 amino acids long. The CDR3, as DNA: TGTGCCAGCAGCTCGAGGAAGGGGAACAATGAGCAGTTCTTC. It encodes CASSSRKGNNEQFF.

The V gene is TRBV30, the J gene TRBJ2-7; D is unclear. The CDR3 sequence is 14 residues long. V was trimmed by 3 bases and J by 3 bases, leaving 15 bases between them. Per the germline V gene, CDR1 is GTSNPN and CDR2 is SVGIG (reference sequence). Here the CDR3 DNA reads TGTGCCTGGAGCCCACTGACTTCAGACTACGAGCAGTACTTC. Protein product: CAWSPLTSDYEQYF.

This clone was observed a handful of times. The V call is TRBV5-1, the J call TRBJ2-1, with D perhaps matching TRBD2 (5 bases). This CDR3 has 14 amino acids. V was clipped by 7 bases and J by 8 bases, with 19 bases between them. In germline, CDR1 is SGHRS, CDR2 YFSETQ. The CDR3 region is CASDQDSSSHEQFF. In DNA, the CDR3 is TGCGCCAGCGACCAGGACTCCTCGTCCCATGAGCAGTTCTTC. Filled out from reference TRBV5-1 and TRBJ2-1, the complete variable domain reads KAGVTQTPRYLIKTRGQQVTLSCSPISGHRSVSWYQQTPGQGLQFLFEYFSETQRNKGNFPGRFSGRQFSNSRSEMNVSTLELGDSALYLCASDQDSSSHEQFFGPGTRLTVL.

This clone was counted a few times. This rearrangement joins TRBV5-6 to TRBJ2-3, with a possible D match to TRBD1 (5 bases). CDR1 and CDR2 from the germline V gene are SGHDT and YYEEEE. This CDR3 has 16 amino acids. V lost 4 bases, J lost 0 bases, and 15 bases lay in between. CDR3 DNA: TGTGCCAGCAGCCGCATCGACAGTTTTAGCACAGATACGCAGTATTTT. Translating gives CASSRIDSFSTDTQYF.

J is TRBJ1-5 and V is TRBV6-6; 12 nucleotides match TRBD1. With 6 bases clipped from V and 6 bases from J, the junction kept 9 bases outside the gene matches. Germline-derived CDR1 and CDR2 are MNHNY and SVGAGI (reference sequence). There are 16 residues in the CDR3. CDR3 bases: TGTGCCAGCAGCTCCGGGACAGGGGGCTATCTTCAGCCCCAGCATTTT. Translating it yields CASSSGTGGYLQPQHF.

This rearrangement joins TRBV7-3 to TRBJ2-2, with D perhaps TRBD1 (5 bases). The germline V gene encodes CDR1 SGHTA and CDR2 FQGTGA. V was cut by 4 bases and J by 1 base, with 10 bases left in between. The CDR3 runs 15 residues. This chain's CDR3 is CASSSHGQNTGELFF. The CDR3 DNA reads as TGTGCCAGCAGCTCCCACGGACAGAACACCGGGGAGCTGTTTTTT.

The J gene is TRBJ2-3, the V gene TRBV5-4; 7 positions match TRBD2. The CDR3 has 15 amino acids. Trimming took 1 base from V and 6 from J; bases not matched to a gene: 8. The germline V gene encodes CDR1 SGHNT and CDR2 YYREEE (reference sequence). The CDR3 region is CASSLRYRGEDTQYF. Here the CDR3 DNA reads TGTGCCAGCAGCTTGAGGTATCGGGGGGAGGATACGCAGTATTTT.

The chain carries TRBV2 and TRBJ1-2, with D tentatively TRBD1 (6 bases). Germline CDR1 reads SNHLY; CDR2 reads FYNNEI. V lost 7 bases and J lost 1, with 10 bases in between. The CDR3 length is 13 residues. CDR3 sequence: CASKQGFNYGYTF. The CDR3 nucleotides are TGTGCCAGCAAGCAGGGGTTTAACTATGGCTACACCTTC.